The rows below give T cell receptor beta chains drawn from one sample of a study of CD8 T cells in ankylosing spondylitis. MiXCR, applied by TCRdb to the 5' RACE reads, yields one record per CDR3 protein. The top ten clones hold around 1% of a sample with around 300,000 distinct CDR3 sequences, 14% to 15% of them seen once. The sample consisted of blood, either unsorted or a sorted T cell fraction (not recorded which). Receptor source: a male donor with ankylosing spondylitis or in good health (not recorded which). The CDR3 runs from the conserved cysteine through the conserved F or W. A D gene is named only where the DNA matches it firmly. Clone size is shown for a subset of rows, as once, few, many or a class of expanded clone.

j_call clone_size v_call d_call cdr3_aa cdr3_nt
TRBJ1-1 few TRBV29-1 . CSVEWGGGGTEAFF TGCAGCGTTGAATGGGGGGGAGGTGGCACTGAAGCTTTCTTT
TRBJ1-5 few TRBV29-1 . CSAGGEGGQPQHF TGCAGCGCTGGGGGAGAGGGGGGACAGCCCCAGCATTTT
TRBJ2-3 many TRBV6-5 TRBD2 CASSYAGELDTQYF TGTGCCAGCAGTTACGCGGGAGAATTAGATACGCAGTATTTT
TRBJ1-2 many TRBV6-1 . CASREQNLYGYTF TGTGCCAGTCGTGAACAGAACCTCTATGGCTACACCTTC
TRBJ2-1 . TRBV12-3/TRBV12-4 . CASSRISNEQFF TGTGCCAGCAGCAGGATCTCGAATGAGCAGTTCTTC
TRBJ1-2 . TRBV5-5 . CASSLLNPNYGYTF TGTGCCAGCAGCTTGTTGAATCCTAACTATGGCTACACCTTC
TRBJ1-4 many TRBV7-2 . CASSPTNEKLFF TGTGCCAGCAGTCCAACTAATGAAAAACTGTTTTTT
TRBJ1-2 few TRBV7-9 . CATVSGSSYGYTF TGTGCCACCGTCTCCGGGTCTTCATATGGCTACACCTTC
TRBJ2-2 . TRBV2 TRBD2 CASSELLATGELFF TGTGCCAGCAGTGAACTACTAGCGACCGGGGAGCTGTTTTTT
TRBJ2-7 . TRBV15 . CATSRSPKIDEQYF TGTGCCACCAGCAGATCCCCGAAGATTGACGAGCAGTACTTC
TRBJ1-1 few TRBV7-2 TRBD1 CASRLNRGNTEAFF TGTGCCAGCAGGTTAAACAGGGGAAACACTGAAGCTTTCTTT
TRBJ2-3 few TRBV11-2 . CASSLDRGARTDTQYF TGTGCCAGCAGCTTAGATCGGGGGGCGCGTACAGATACGCAGTATTTT
TRBJ2-1 many TRBV3-1 . CASSQDHRRHEQFF TGTGCCAGCAGCCAAGATCATAGGAGGCATGAGCAGTTCTTC
TRBJ2-5 . TRBV5-1 . CASVPSEGRETQYF TGCGCCAGCGTCCCCTCCGAAGGGAGAGAGACCCAGTACTTC
TRBJ1-1 few TRBV5-1 . CASSSRAYEAFF TGCGCCAGCAGCAGCCGGGCCTATGAAGCTTTCTTT
TRBJ2-1 . TRBV7-9 . CASSLDLVLYNEQFF TGTGCCAGCAGCTTAGATCTAGTCTTATACAATGAGCAGTTCTTC